The TCR beta chain under discussion was sequenced for a study of T cell changes during pregnancy in multiple sclerosis (dated by TCRdb to the late 2010s). Regarding the research as a whole: The study looked at changes in the T cell repertoire across pregnancy in women with multiple sclerosis.

Receptor amplification or capture employed the immunoSEQ multiplex PCR assay. Entries here come from immuneACCESS through TCRdb and include only in-frame sequences with V and J called. Some clones fail to appear in such tables; in the studies checked, an unresolved V gene covers under half of the shortfall, and the cause of the remainder is unknown. The sample table contains about 56,000 clones; only one count was recorded for 90% of them. The ten largest clones take up less than 2.5% of the sample. V lost 4 bases and J lost 3 bases; the stretch between them is 11 bases long. The CDR3 sequence holds 14 residues, the cysteine and phenylalanine included. Here the CDR3 DNA is all that survives: 42 bases in frame from base 1. Looking up the germline V gene yields CDR1 SGHDT and CDR2 YYEEEE. As concerns this clone: What antigen it recognizes has not been identified. Per-base quality was not reported, and no clone a single base away is much larger than it.

The material was peripheral blood, obtained in the first trimester of pregnancy. The V gene is TRBV5-6 and the J gene is TRBJ2-1, with the D gene call left open. The receptor comes from a female donor in good health, enrolled as a control in a pregnancy study. In nucleotides, the sequence is TGTGCCAGCAGCCCCTTCAGGTTCTACAATGAGCAGTTCTTC. This is translated as CASSPFRFYNEQFF.